These 18 T cell receptor beta chains were sequenced from one sample in a study of T cells in women clearing cervical HPV infection. TCRdb keeps only in-frame clones here, not all; method: immunoSEQ multiplex PCR. Its listing shows roughly 40,000 clones. What was sequenced was blood buffy coat. The receptors come from a woman between 18 and 70 years old with a cervical HPV16 infection that either progressed to CIN3+ or cleared (not recorded which).

Notes on this clone: Coverage ceases 3 residues before the CDR3 finishes, and the germline J gene fills in the end. This chain joins TRBV2 and TRBJ2-7, with 10 positions matching TRBD1. The junction had 14 bases not matched to a gene; V was cut back by 5 bases and J by 4 bases. Looked up from germline, CDR1 is SNHLY and CDR2 is FYNNEI. The CDR3 has 17 residues. Incomplete CDR3 DNA: TGTGCCAGCAGTTTTCCTTCGACAGGGGGCCCCCCGTACGAG. This encodes CASSFPSTGGPPYE. The whole CDR3 sequence reads CASSFPSTGGPPYEQYF.

As to this clone: The sequence runs out 3 residues before the end of the CDR3; the remainder is reconstructed from the germline J gene. This chain links TRBV7-9 with TRBJ1-6; no clear D. Trimming cost V 1 base and J 6 bases, with 7 bases left between them. Germline lookup yields CDR1 SEHNR and CDR2 FQNEAQ (reference sequence). This CDR3 is built from 14 residues. CDR3 DNA, as far as it was read: TGTGCCAGCAGCTTAGTGGCCAGTAATTCACCC. Protein product: CASSLVASNSP. The complete CDR3 reads CASSLVASNSPLHF.

Concerning this clone: The read finishes 3 residues shy of the CDR3 end, and the germline J gene is used to complete it. V usage is TRBV2 and J usage is TRBJ2-3, with 7 bases identical to TRBD1. Germline V gene data show CDR1 as SNHLY and CDR2 as FYNNEI. After removal of 11 bases from V and 1 base from J, the junction contained 9 bases not matched to a gene. The CDR3 covers 14 residues. The CDR3 DNA, read in part, is TGTGCCGGATCACAGGGGATAGGCACAGATACG. Residues: CAGSQGIGTDT. The CDR3, in full, reads CAGSQGIGTDTQYF.

Details on this clone: The CDR3 extends 3 residues past the end of the read, so its final part is completed from the germline J gene. The chain is built from TRBV19 and TRBJ2-7; 7 positions match TRBD1. Germline CDR1 reads LNHDA; CDR2 reads SQIVND (reference sequence). CDR3 length: 16 amino acids. Trimming removed 4 bases from V and 0 bases from J; junction bases left unmatched: 9. CDR3 sequence reads: CASSTLRDSSSYEQYF. The covered CDR3 bases are TGTGCCAGTAGTACCCTCCGGGACAGTAGCTCCTACGAG.

Worth noting for this clone: With the read ending 3 residues before the CDR3 end, the germline J gene is used to fill in that end. The V call is TRBV19, the J call TRBJ1-1, with TRBD1 as a possible D gene (6 bases). The CDR3 sequence is 13 residues long. In germline, CDR1 is LNHDA, CDR2 SQIVND (reference sequence). The ends were cut back, 4 bases at V and 1 base at J, with 7 bases in the middle. The CDR3 protein is CASSRTENTEAFF. The sequenced CDR3 bases are TGTGCCAGTAGTAGGACAGAGAACACTGAA.

As concerns this clone: Read coverage stops 3 residues before the CDR3 terminus; the germline J gene supplies the remainder. The gene calls are TRBV6-4 and TRBJ2-3, with TRBD2 as a possible D gene (6 bases). Germline values: CDR1 MRHNA, CDR2 SNTAGT. The CDR3 length is 16 residues. V lost 0 bases and J 1 base, leaving 11 bases between the germline ends. The sequenced CDR3 bases are TGTGCCAGCAGTGACTCGAATGGAGGGGGCACAGATACG. It is translated as CASSDSNGGGTDT. The whole CDR3 reads CASSDSNGGGTDTQYF.

To note about this clone: The CDR3 end falls 3 residues outside the read, so it is completed with the germline J gene. The rearrangement links TRBV2 to TRBJ2-5, with 7 bases that match TRBD2. Looked up from germline, CDR1 is SNHLY and CDR2 is FYNNEI. The CDR3 is 16 amino acids. Trimming removed 7 bases from V and 5 bases from J; junction bases left unmatched: 16. The DNA read from the CDR3 is TGTGCCAGCATCCATTCCTCGCGGTCCGGGGGGGAGACC. Encoded protein: CASIHSSRSGGET. The CDR3 reads in full as CASIHSSRSGGETQYF.

Turning to this clone: With the read ending 3 residues before the CDR3 end, the germline J gene is used to fill in that end. The rearrangement joins TRBV5-1 to TRBJ2-3; 9 bases align to TRBD1. The germline V gene has CDR1 SGHRS and CDR2 YFSETQ. The V and J ends lost 3 bases and 5 bases, in that order; junction bases with no gene match: 10. There are 16 residues in the CDR3. CDR3 bases read: TGCGCCAGCAGCTACCCCCCGGGACAGGGCGGAGATACG. Translated: CASSYPPGQGGDT. The CDR3 in its entirety is CASSYPPGQGGDTQYF.

On this clone itself: The read finishes 3 residues shy of the CDR3 end, and the germline J gene is used to complete it. The V call is TRBV30, the J call TRBJ1-3, with D perhaps TRBD1 (6 bases). This CDR3 comprises 12 residues. The V end lost 4 bases, the J end lost 3 bases, and 7 bases lay between the germline ends. Germline V gene data show CDR1 as GTSNPN and CDR2 as SVGIG (reference sequence). This chain's CDR3 is CAWMDSGNTIYF. CDR3 bases read: TGTGCCTGGATGGACAGTGGAAACACC. Together with reference TRBV30 and TRBJ1-3, the CDR3 gives the full variable domain: SQTIHQWPATLVQPVGSPLSLECTVEGTSNPNLYWYRQAAGRGLQLLFYSVGIGQISSEVPQNLSASRPQDRQFILSSKKLLLSDSGFYLCAWMDSGNTIYFGEGSWLTVV.

Regarding this clone: With the read ending 3 residues before the CDR3 end, the germline J gene is used to fill in that end. The genes are TRBV19 and TRBJ2-5; 10 bases map to TRBD1. The CDR3 loop spans 17 amino acids. V lost 4 bases and J lost 5; bases outside the gene matches: 13. Germline V gene lookup returns CDR1 LNHDA and CDR2 SQIVND (reference sequence). The CDR3: CASSTRTGGVTLETQYF. CDR3 DNA (partial): TGTGCCAGTAGTACCAGGACAGGGGGGGTCACACTTGAGACC.

In regard to this clone: The read ends 3 residues before the CDR3 terminus; that terminus is restored from the germline J gene. The gene calls are TRBV5-1 and TRBJ2-3, with 8 bases aligning to TRBD1. The CDR3 is made up of 14 amino acids. The germline CDR1 and CDR2 sequences are SGHRS and YFSETQ. With 2 bases clipped from V and 6 bases from J, the junction kept 5 bases outside the gene matches. The sequenced CDR3 bases are TGCGCCAGCAGCTTCGGACAGGGCCGGGATACG. Its protein is CASSFGQGRDT. The entire CDR3 reads CASSFGQGRDTQYF.

As to this clone: Read coverage stops 3 residues before the CDR3 terminus; the germline J gene supplies the remainder. This sequence joins TRBV5-1 and TRBJ2-7, with D possibly matching TRBD1 (5 bases). This CDR3 has 16 residues. The V end was cut by 4 bases, the J end by 2 bases, with 19 bases between. Per the germline V gene, CDR1 is SGHRS and CDR2 is YFSETQ. CDR3 sequence reads: CASSLTGHLPTYEQYF. CDR3 bases read: TGCGCCAGCAGCCTGACTGGACATCTACCTACCTACGAG.

With regard to this clone: The read halts 3 residues ahead of the CDR3 end, with the missing end drawn from the germline J gene. This chain links TRBV29-1 with TRBJ2-1, with 7 bases identical to TRBD2. This CDR3 comprises 14 residues. After removal of 3 bases from V and 6 bases from J, the junction contained 8 bases not matched to a gene. Germline V CDR1 and CDR2: SQVTM, ANQGSEA. The sequenced part of the CDR3 DNA is TGCAGCGTTGATGGGAGCGGGGCGCTCAATGAG. This translates into CSVDGSGALNE. The CDR3 in full is CSVDGSGALNEQFF.

About this clone: The CDR3 extends 3 residues past the end of the read, so its final part is completed from the germline J gene. The rearrangement uses TRBV5-1 and TRBJ2-2; D unresolved. CDR3 length equals 14 residues. Trimming removed 0 bases at V and 7 bases at J, with 10 bases between. From germline, CDR1 is SGHRS and CDR2 YFSETQ. CDR3 amino acids: CASSLAGSGGELFF. The DNA read from the CDR3 is TGCGCCAGCAGCTTGGCAGGTAGTGGCGGGGAG.

As to this clone: Read data end 3 residues before the CDR3 end; the end is taken from the germline J gene. The V call is TRBV5-1, the J call TRBJ2-7, with 8 positions matching TRBD2. The V gene end was trimmed by 1 base and the J gene end by 6 bases; junction bases not matched to a gene: 9. In germline, CDR1 is SGHRS, CDR2 YFSETQ. The CDR3 is 15 residues long. CDR3 residues: CASSLRRGEIIEQYF. CDR3 DNA (partial): TGCGCCAGCAGCTTGAGGCGGGGGGAAATAATCGAG.

CDR3: CASSSSLTQYF. CDR3 bases read: TGTGCCAGTAGTAGTAGCCTAACG. V and J are TRBV19 and TRBJ2-3, with unresolved D. The CDR3 goes on 3 residues after the read ends, and that part is filled in from the germline J gene. Per germline, CDR1 LNHDA and CDR2 SQIVND (reference sequence). This CDR3 spans 11 amino acids.

With regard to this clone: Read data end 3 residues before the CDR3 end; the end is taken from the germline J gene. J is TRBJ1-2 and V is TRBV19; D might be TRBD1 (6 bases). CDR1 LNHDA and CDR2 SQIVND come from the germline V gene (reference sequence). The CDR3 covers 16 residues. V lost 0 bases, J lost 6 bases, and 17 bases lay in between. The CDR3 here is CASSIDRLGAANGYTF. The covered CDR3 bases are TGTGCCAGTAGTATAGATAGATTGGGGGCTGCCAATGGC.

Partial CDR3 DNA: TGTGCCAGCAGCTTCCCGACAGTCTCAAGAGAAAAA. Amino acids: CASSFPTVSREK. The CDR3 as a whole reads CASSFPTVSREKLFF. V usage is TRBV7-9 and J usage is TRBJ1-4, with a weak D call TRBD1 (5 bases). The CDR3 end is not reached by the read, which stops 3 residues before it; the germline J gene fills it in. The CDR3 extends over 15 amino acids. Trimming cost V 3 bases and J 8 bases, with 16 bases left between them. The germline V gene encodes CDR1 SEHNR and CDR2 FQNEAQ (reference sequence).